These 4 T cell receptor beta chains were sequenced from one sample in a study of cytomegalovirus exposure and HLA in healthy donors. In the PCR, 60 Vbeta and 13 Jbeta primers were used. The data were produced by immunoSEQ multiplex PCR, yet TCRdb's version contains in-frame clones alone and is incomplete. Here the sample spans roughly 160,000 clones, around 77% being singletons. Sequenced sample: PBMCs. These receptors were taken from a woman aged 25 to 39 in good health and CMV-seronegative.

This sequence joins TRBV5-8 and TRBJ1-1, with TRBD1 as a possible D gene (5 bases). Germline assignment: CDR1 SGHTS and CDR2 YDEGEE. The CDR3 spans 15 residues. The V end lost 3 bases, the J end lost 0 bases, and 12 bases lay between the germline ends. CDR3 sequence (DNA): TGTGCCAGCAGCTGGGGGGGAGGTTTGAACACTGAAGCTTTCTTT. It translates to CASSWGGGLNTEAFF.

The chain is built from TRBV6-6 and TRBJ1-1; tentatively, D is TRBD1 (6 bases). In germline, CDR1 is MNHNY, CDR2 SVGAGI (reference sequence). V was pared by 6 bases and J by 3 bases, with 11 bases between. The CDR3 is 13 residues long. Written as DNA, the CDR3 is TGTGCCAGCAGGCCGACAGGCGACACTGAAGCTTTCTTT. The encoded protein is CASRPTGDTEAFF.

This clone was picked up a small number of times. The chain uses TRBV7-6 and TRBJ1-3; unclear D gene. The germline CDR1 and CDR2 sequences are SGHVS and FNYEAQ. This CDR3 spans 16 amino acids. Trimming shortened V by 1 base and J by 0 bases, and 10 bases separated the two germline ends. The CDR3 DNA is TGTGCCAGCAGCTTAGGTAGCGGGAGCTCTGGAAACACCATATATTTT. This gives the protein CASSLGSGSSGNTIYF. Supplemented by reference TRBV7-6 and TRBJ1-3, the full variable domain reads GAGVSQSPRYKVTKRGQDVALRCDPISGHVSLYWYRQALGQGPEFLTYFNYEAQQDKSGLPNDRFSAERPEGSISTLTIQRTEQRDSAMYRCASSLGSGSSGNTIYFGEGSWLTVV.

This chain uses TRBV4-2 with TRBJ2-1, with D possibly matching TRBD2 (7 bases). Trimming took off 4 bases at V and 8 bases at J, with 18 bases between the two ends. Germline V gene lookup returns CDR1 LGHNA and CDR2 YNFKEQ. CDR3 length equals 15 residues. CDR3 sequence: CASSPRGARIYEQFF. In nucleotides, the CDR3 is TGTGCCAGCAGCCCCCGGGGGGCCCGAATCTATGAGCAGTTCTTC.